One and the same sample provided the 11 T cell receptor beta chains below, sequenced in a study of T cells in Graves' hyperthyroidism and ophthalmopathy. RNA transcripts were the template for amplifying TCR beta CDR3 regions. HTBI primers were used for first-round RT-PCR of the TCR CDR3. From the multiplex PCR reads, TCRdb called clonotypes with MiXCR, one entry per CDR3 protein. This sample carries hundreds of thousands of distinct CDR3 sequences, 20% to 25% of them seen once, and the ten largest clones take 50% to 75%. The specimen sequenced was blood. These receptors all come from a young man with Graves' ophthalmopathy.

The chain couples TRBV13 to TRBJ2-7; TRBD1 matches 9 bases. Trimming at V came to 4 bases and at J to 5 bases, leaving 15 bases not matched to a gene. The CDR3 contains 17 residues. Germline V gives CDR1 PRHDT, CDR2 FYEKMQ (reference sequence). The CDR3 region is CASSSSTAGQGIDEQYF. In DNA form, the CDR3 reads TGTGCCAGCAGCTCCTCCACCGCGGGACAGGGCATCGACGAGCAGTACTTC.

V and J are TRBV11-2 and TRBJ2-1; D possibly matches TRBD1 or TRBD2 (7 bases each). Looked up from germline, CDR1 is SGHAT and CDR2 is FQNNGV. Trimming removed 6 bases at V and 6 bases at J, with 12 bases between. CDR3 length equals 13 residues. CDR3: CASRAGGGNEQFF. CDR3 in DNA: TGTGCCAGCAGGGCAGGGGGGGGCAATGAGCAGTTCTTC.

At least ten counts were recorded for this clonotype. The DNA of the CDR3 is TGTGCCAGCAGTCCCCCTAGCGGGAGGGCTCGTCCCGAGCAGTTCTTC. Its translation: CASSPPSGRARPEQFF. This rearrangement joins TRBV28 to TRBJ2-1; 12 bases agree with TRBD2. The CDR3 runs to 16 residues. CDR1 and CDR2 from the germline V gene are MDHEN and SYDVKM. V gave up 5 bases and J gave up 10 bases; unmatched junction bases: 12.

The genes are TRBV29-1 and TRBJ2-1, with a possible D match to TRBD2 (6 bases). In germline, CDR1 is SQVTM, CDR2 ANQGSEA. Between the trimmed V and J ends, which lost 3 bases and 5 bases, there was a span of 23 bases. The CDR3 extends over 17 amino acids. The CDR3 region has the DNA TGCAGCGTTGAGTTTATCTTAGGCGGGAAGGGGCACAATGAGCAGTTCTTC. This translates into CSVEFILGGKGHNEQFF.

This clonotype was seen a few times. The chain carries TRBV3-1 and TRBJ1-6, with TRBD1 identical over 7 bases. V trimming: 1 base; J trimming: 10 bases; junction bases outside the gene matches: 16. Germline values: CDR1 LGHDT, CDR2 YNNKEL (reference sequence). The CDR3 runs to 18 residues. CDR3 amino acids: CASSQVLNTGQLRSPLHF. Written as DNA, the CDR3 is TGTGCCAGCAGCCAAGTCCTGAATACGGGACAGTTGAGATCACCCCTCCACTTT.

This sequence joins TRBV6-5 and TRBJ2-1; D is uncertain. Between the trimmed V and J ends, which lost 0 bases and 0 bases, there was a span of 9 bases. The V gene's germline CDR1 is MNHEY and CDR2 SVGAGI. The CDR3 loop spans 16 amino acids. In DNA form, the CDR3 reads TGTGCCAGCAGTTACTCTCGGTTTCTCTCCTACAATGAGCAGTTCTTC. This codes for CASSYSRFLSYNEQFF.

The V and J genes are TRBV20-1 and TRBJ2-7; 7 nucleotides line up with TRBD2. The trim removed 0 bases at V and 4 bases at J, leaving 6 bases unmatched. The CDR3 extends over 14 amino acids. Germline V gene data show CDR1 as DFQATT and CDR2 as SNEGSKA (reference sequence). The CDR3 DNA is TGCAGTGCTAGAGACCCTAGCGGAGTATACGAGCAGTACTTC. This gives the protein CSARDPSGVYEQYF.

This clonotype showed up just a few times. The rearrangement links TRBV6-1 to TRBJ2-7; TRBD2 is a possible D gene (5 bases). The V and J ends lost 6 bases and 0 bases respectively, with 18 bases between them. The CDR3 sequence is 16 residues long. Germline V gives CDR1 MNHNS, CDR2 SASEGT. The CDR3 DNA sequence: TGTGCCAGCAGCCCGAGTGGAGGATTCCTCTCCTACGAGCAGTACTTC. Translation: CASSPSGGFLSYEQYF.

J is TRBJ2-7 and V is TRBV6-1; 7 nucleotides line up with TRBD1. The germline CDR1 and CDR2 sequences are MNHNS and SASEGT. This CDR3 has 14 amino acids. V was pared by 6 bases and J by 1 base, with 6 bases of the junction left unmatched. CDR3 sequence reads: CASRRQGPSYEQYF. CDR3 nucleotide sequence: TGTGCCAGCAGACGACAGGGACCTTCCTACGAGCAGTACTTC.

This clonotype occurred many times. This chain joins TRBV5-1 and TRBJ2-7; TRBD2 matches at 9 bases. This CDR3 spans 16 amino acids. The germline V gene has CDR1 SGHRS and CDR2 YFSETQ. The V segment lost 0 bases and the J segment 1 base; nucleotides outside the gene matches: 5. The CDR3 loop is CASSLAGTSISYEQYF. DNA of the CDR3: TGCGCCAGCAGCTTGGCCGGGACTAGCATATCCTACGAGCAGTACTTC.

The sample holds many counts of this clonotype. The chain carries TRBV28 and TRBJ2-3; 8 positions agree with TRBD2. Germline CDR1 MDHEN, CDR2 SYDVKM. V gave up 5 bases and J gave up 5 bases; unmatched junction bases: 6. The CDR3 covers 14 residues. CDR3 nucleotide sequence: TGTGCCAGCAGTATCGGGACTAGTATAGATACGCAGTATTTT. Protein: CASSIGTSIDTQYF.